The next 28 T cell receptor beta chains were all read from a single sample in a study of identical twins. TCRdb processed the 5' RACE reads anew with MiXCR; each CDR3 protein has one entry. Here the sample spans 700,000 or so distinct CDR3 sequences, over 8.5% being singletons. The same data also went into a second study, on yellow fever vaccine responses in identical twins.

Sequenced: PBMCs. Receptors originate from a woman aged 18-30 years in good health.

This chain links TRBV6-1 with TRBJ2-1; TRBD2 agrees at 7 bases. The CDR3 has 14 amino acids. Per germline, CDR1 MNHNS and CDR2 SASEGT. V gave up 10 bases and J gave up 3 bases; unmatched junction bases: 9. The CDR3 sequence: CAIRGEGFYNEQFF. The CDR3 DNA reads TGTGCCATCCGGGGGGAAGGGTTCTACAATGAGCAGTTCTTC.

In this sample, this clonotype turned up a few times. Written as DNA, the CDR3 is TGTGCCAGCAACCTAGCGGGAGGGAGAGAGACCCAGTACTTC. Its translation: CASNLAGGRETQYF. The chain couples TRBV12-3 or TRBV12-4 to TRBJ2-5; TRBD2 matches 12 bases. This CDR3 contains 14 residues. The V gene end was trimmed by 7 bases and the J gene end by 4 bases; junction bases not matched to a gene: 4.

The V call is TRBV7-3, the J call TRBJ2-2; the D gene is possibly TRBD1 (6 bases). CDR3 size: 15 residues. Germline CDR1 reads SGHTA; CDR2 reads FQGTGA. Trimming removed 3 bases from V and 1 base from J, with 9 bases in between. CDR3 bases: TGTGCCAGCAGCTTCGGACAGCTGAACACCGGGGAGCTGTTTTTT. Its translation: CASSFGQLNTGELFF.

This clonotype was picked up a small number of times. The chain has TRBV20-1 and TRBJ1-3; D possibly corresponds to TRBD1 (6 bases). Trimming removed 6 bases at V and 3 bases at J, with 15 bases between. Looked up from germline, CDR1 is DFQATT and CDR2 is SNEGSKA (reference sequence). This CDR3 comprises 14 residues. The CDR3 is CSAVGGLGGNTIYF. The CDR3 DNA reads as TGCAGTGCGGTCGGGGGGCTTGGTGGAAACACCATATATTTT.

In this sample, this clonotype turned up many times. This chain uses TRBV29-1 with TRBJ2-3; TRBD1 might be the D (5 bases). The ends were cut back, 6 bases at V and 8 bases at J, with 21 bases in the middle. This CDR3 has 14 amino acids. The germline CDR1 and CDR2 sequences are SQVTM and ANQGSEA. The CDR3 region is CSVWTRRRDSTQYF. Here the CDR3 DNA reads TGCAGCGTGTGGACGCGACGCAGAGACAGTACGCAGTATTTT.

This clonotype was detected a few times. V gene TRBV6-5 combines with J gene TRBJ2-2; D unresolved. CDR1 is MNHEY and CDR2 is SVGAGI in the germline V gene. CDR3 length: 17 amino acids. V lost 0 bases and J lost 1, with 12 bases in between. The CDR3 region is CASSYSVASRNTGELFF. As DNA, the CDR3 is TGTGCCAGCAGTTACTCGGTGGCAAGCAGGAACACCGGGGAGCTGTTTTTT.

This chain uses TRBV7-8 with TRBJ2-1; D remains unclear. CDR1 SGHVS and CDR2 FQNEAQ come from the germline V gene. With 5 bases removed from V and 4 bases from J, the gap between germline ends came to 9 bases. The CDR3 runs to 13 residues. CDR3 coding DNA: TGTGCCAGCAGCCCCAAGTATTACAATGAGCAGTTCTTC. It specifies CASSPKYYNEQFF.

This rearrangement joins TRBV21-1 to TRBJ1-6; TRBD1, as called in the table, went unchecked against the DNA. TRBV21-1 is termed a pseudogene. This CDR3 is 15 amino acids long. The CDR3 DNA reads TGTGCCAGCGGACCCCTACAGAATAATAATTCACCCCTCCACTTT. Translation gives CASGPLQNNNSPLHF.

This clonotype has just a few counts. In nucleotides, the CDR3 is TGTGCCAGTAGTACCTTCTACGAGCAGTACTTC. As protein: CASSTFYEQYF. This chain uses TRBV19 with TRBJ2-7; no clear D gene. Germline CDR1 is LNHDA and CDR2 is SQIVND (reference sequence). This CDR3 contains 11 residues. The V and J ends lost 4 bases and 3 bases respectively, with 4 bases between them.

This clonotype showed up many times. This chain joins TRBV5-1 and TRBJ2-5, with D maybe TRBD1 (6 bases). V was shortened by 6 bases and J by 3 bases, with 6 bases between the two germline ends. The germline gives CDR1 SGHRS, CDR2 YFSETQ. The CDR3 sequence is 11 residues long. CDR3 region: CASNREETQYF. The DNA of the CDR3 is TGCGCCAGCAACAGGGAAGAGACCCAGTACTTC. The variable domain in full, with the rest retrieved from reference TRBV5-1 and TRBJ2-5, is KAGVTQTPRYLIKTRGQQVTLSCSPISGHRSVSWYQQTPGQGLQFLFEYFSETQRNKGNFPGRFSGRQFSNSRSEMNVSTLELGDSALYLCASNREETQYFGPGTRLLVL.

A few counts support this clonotype. This sequence joins TRBV25-1 and TRBJ2-7; TRBD1 or TRBD2 may be the D gene (5 bases each). Trimming took off 3 bases at V and 4 bases at J, with 16 bases between the two ends. This CDR3 is built from 15 residues. CDR1 is MGHDK and CDR2 is SYGVNS in the germline V gene. The CDR3 coding sequence is TGTGCCAGCAGTGATACCGGGGCCAGACCGTACGAGCAGTACTTC. Protein: CASSDTGARPYEQYF.

This clonotype was observed a single time. The chain employs TRBV20-1 and TRBJ2-2; D is undetermined. CDR3 length: 14 amino acids. Germline assignment: CDR1 DFQATT and CDR2 SNEGSKA (reference sequence). Here the CDR3 reads CFASHSPGLGELFF. CDR3 coding DNA: TGCTTTGCTAGTCACTCTCCGGGCTTGGGGGAGCTGTTTTTT.

This sequence joins TRBV19 and TRBJ2-7; 7 bases are shared with TRBD2. The CDR3 spans 14 residues. Germline CDR1 LNHDA, CDR2 SQIVND (reference sequence). The V gene end was trimmed by 4 bases and the J gene end by 1 base; junction bases not matched to a gene: 4. CDR3 sequence reads: CASSSQRDSYEQYF. CDR3 nucleotide sequence: TGTGCCAGTAGTAGCCAGCGGGATTCCTACGAGCAGTACTTC.

The V gene is TRBV11-1, the J gene TRBJ2-7, with 9 bases identical to TRBD1. CDR1 is SGHAT, CDR2 FQDESV, per germline (reference sequence). V gave up 5 bases and J gave up 5 bases; unmatched junction bases: 19. The CDR3 totals 18 residues. CDR3 nucleotides: TGTGCCAGCAGCATGGTGCTACTCTTGGGACAGGGTAACCACGAGCAGTACTTC. Amino acid sequence: CASSMVLLLGQGNHEQYF.

This clonotype was counted many times. This chain links TRBV20-1 with TRBJ2-7, with a possible D match to TRBD2 (6 bases). Germline CDR1 DFQATT, CDR2 SNEGSKA (reference sequence). The CDR3 contains 13 residues. Between the trimmed V and J ends, which lost 0 bases and 5 bases, there was a span of 11 bases. The CDR3 DNA follows: TGCAGTGCTAGAGATAGGAGGGTCCACGAGCAGTACTTC. As protein: CSARDRRVHEQYF.

This clonotype showed up just a few times. V and J are TRBV12-3 or TRBV12-4 and TRBJ2-1; no firm D call. The CDR3 loop spans 13 amino acids. V was cut by 5 bases and J by 3 bases, with 8 bases left in between. The CDR3 here is CASSMDRYNEQFF. In DNA form, the CDR3 reads TGTGCCAGCAGTATGGACCGCTACAATGAGCAGTTCTTC.

V usage is TRBV29-1 and J usage is TRBJ2-1; 10 bases align to TRBD2. The germline V gene has CDR1 SQVTM and CDR2 ANQGSEA. This CDR3 contains 11 residues. The V and J ends lost 7 bases and 10 bases, in that order; junction bases with no gene match: 4. The CDR3 sequence is CSALLAGEQFF. CDR3 DNA sequence: TGCAGCGCTTTACTAGCGGGAGAGCAGTTCTTC.

This clonotype has at least ten counts. The J gene is TRBJ1-3, the V gene TRBV7-2; D perhaps matches TRBD1 (6 bases). The germline V and J ends were trimmed by 4 bases and 3 bases, with 13 bases remaining between them. Germline CDR1 and CDR2: SGHTA and FQGNSA. The length of the CDR3 is 15 residues. Here the CDR3 DNA reads TGTGCCAGCAGCTCCGTTGACAGGCTTGGAAACACCATATATTTT. Its protein product is CASSSVDRLGNTIYF.

V and J are TRBV20-1 and TRBJ2-2; TRBD2 matches at 9 bases. From germline, CDR1 is DFQATT and CDR2 SNEGSKA (reference sequence). This CDR3 contains 15 residues. V dropped 7 bases and J dropped 7; count of bases not matched to a gene: 13. The CDR3 spells CSVPPSGTKNGELFF. As DNA, the CDR3 is TGCAGTGTCCCCCCTAGCGGGACGAAGAACGGGGAGCTGTTTTTT.

In its sample, this clonotype was seen a few times. The chain's CDR3 is CASSYSKISTDTQYF. The CDR3 DNA reads TGTGCCAGCAGTTACTCGAAGATCAGCACAGATACGCAGTATTTT. The chain joins TRBV6-5 to TRBJ2-3; D remains ambiguous. Trimming left V 0 bases short and J 0 bases short, with 7 bases between. The CDR3 runs to 15 residues. CDR1 MNHEY and CDR2 SVGAGI come from the germline V gene.

Only a few counts were recorded for this clonotype. This chain connects TRBV7-2 to TRBJ2-1, with 9 bases lining up with TRBD2. Looked up from germline, CDR1 is SGHTA and CDR2 is FQGNSA. The length of the CDR3 is 14 residues. V dropped 7 bases and J dropped 5; count of bases not matched to a gene: 6. In DNA, the CDR3 is TGTGCCAGCAAACGTAGCGGGGGAAACAATGAGCAGTTCTTC. Translated: CASKRSGGNNEQFF.

There are many counts of this clonotype. The genes are TRBV9 and TRBJ1-6, with D perhaps matching TRBD1 (6 bases). The CDR3 has 15 residues. The V and J ends lost 0 bases and 8 bases respectively, with 12 bases between them. The germline gives CDR1 SGDLS, CDR2 YYNGEE. This CDR3 reads CASSVDGGRDSPLHF. CDR3 nucleotides: TGTGCCAGCAGCGTAGATGGGGGGCGGGATTCACCCCTCCACTTT.

This clonotype was observed a handful of times. The J gene is TRBJ2-3, the V gene TRBV9; D is perhaps TRBD2 (7 bases). CDR1 is SGDLS, CDR2 YYNGEE, per germline. This CDR3 has 15 amino acids. V was trimmed by 0 bases and J by 6 bases, leaving 14 bases between them. CDR3 sequence: CASSVGSGGFDTQYF. In nucleotides, the CDR3 is TGTGCCAGCAGCGTAGGGTCGGGGGGCTTCGATACGCAGTATTTT.

Details on this clonotype: A much larger clone sits a single nucleotide away, making a read error possible. This sequence joins TRBV24-1 and TRBJ2-3; 13 bases agree with TRBD2. The CDR3 contains 17 residues. Germline V gene sequence: CDR1 KGHDR, CDR2 SFDVKD. The CDR3 region has the DNA TGTGCCACCAAGGGGGGGACTAGCGGGACAAGCATAGATACGCAGTATTTT. This encodes CATKGGTSGTSIDTQYF.

In this sample, this clonotype turned up a few times. V gene TRBV12-3 or TRBV12-4 combines with J gene TRBJ1-5; a possible D gene is TRBD1 (5 bases). The CDR3 sequence is 16 residues long. Trimming left V 3 bases short and J 2 bases short, with 14 bases between. DNA of the CDR3: TGTGCCAGCAGTTTGCTGGTGGCGGGGGGCAATCAGCCCCAGCATTTT. Translation: CASSLLVAGGNQPQHF.

V and J are TRBV12-3 or TRBV12-4 and TRBJ2-1; TRBD2 agrees at 7 bases. Trimming cost V 3 bases and J 9 bases; bases outside gene matches: 2. The CDR3 covers 12 residues. In DNA form, the CDR3 reads TGTGCCAGCAGTTTGGCGGGAGTTGAGCAGTTCTTC. Its translation: CASSLAGVEQFF.

This rearrangement joins TRBV24-1 to TRBJ2-1; 7 positions agree with TRBD1. CDR1 is KGHDR, CDR2 SFDVKD, per germline. Trimming took 0 bases from V and 13 from J; bases not matched to a gene: 5. This CDR3 region has 13 residues. For the CDR3, the DNA is TGTGCCACCAGTGATTTGGCCGGGACAGATCAGTTCTTC. It specifies CATSDLAGTDQFF.

This clonotype was detected only a few times. The chain carries TRBV9 and TRBJ2-3, with D unclear. CDR1 and CDR2 (germline): SGDLS, YYNGEE. The CDR3 sequence is 16 residues long. Trimming stripped 4 bases from V and 2 bases from J, with 17 bases between. The CDR3 sequence: CASSPSRLESTDTQYF. CDR3 sequence (DNA): TGTGCCAGCAGCCCGTCGAGACTGGAATCCACAGATACGCAGTATTTT.